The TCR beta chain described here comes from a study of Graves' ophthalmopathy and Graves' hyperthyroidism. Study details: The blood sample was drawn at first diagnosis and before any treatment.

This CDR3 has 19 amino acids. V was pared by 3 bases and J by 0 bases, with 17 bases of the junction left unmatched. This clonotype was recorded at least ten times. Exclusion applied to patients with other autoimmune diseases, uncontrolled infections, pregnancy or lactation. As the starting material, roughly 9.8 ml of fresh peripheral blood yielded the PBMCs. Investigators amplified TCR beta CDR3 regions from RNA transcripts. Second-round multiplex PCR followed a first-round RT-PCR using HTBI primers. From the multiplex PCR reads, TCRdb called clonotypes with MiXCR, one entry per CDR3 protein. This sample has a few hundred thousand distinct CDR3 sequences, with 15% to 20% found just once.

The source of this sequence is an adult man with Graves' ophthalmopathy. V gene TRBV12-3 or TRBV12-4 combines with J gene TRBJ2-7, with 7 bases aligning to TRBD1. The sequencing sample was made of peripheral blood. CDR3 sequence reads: CASSFPRQHRGLYSYEQYF. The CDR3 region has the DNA TGTGCCAGCAGTTTCCCCAGACAGCATAGGGGGCTCTACTCCTACGAGCAGTACTTC.